This TCR beta chain emerged from a study of blood T cell repertoires in COVID-19. About the research overall: Symptom resolution, clearance, or two negative PCRs marked donors in Cohort 3 as recovered.

Participants were aged roughly 18 to 89 years from about 25 US areas. Participants had their cohort set by participant-reported clinical history. Germline V gene lookup returns CDR1 SGHRS and CDR2 YFSETQ. Trimming cost V 5 bases and J 7 bases; bases outside gene matches: 11. CDR3 length: 15 amino acids. How the authors handled the data: Using reference gene primer amplification, nucleated cell counts were estimated. Profiled with immunoSEQ multiplex PCR; TCRdb holds only in-frame clones, not every one. V and J calls and clone size are given by that table; D and trimming were obtained from the DNA. The table records some 200,000 clones, around nine tenths of them present only once.

V gene TRBV5-1 combines with J gene TRBJ1-5; 8 bases are a match to TRBD1. The TCR originated in a man aged 30 to 45 in a cohort exposed to, infected with or recovered from COVID-19 (not recorded which). Sequencing was carried out using PBMCs or T cells enriched from blood (not recorded which). CDR3 sequence: CASSLSSGGQQPQHF. CDR3 nucleotides: TGCGCCAGCAGTTTATCTTCAGGGGGCCAACAGCCCCAGCATTTT.